The 12 T cell receptor beta chains below come from one sample, sequenced in a study of T cells in tuberculosis. Assay: immunoSEQ multiplex PCR; the TCRdb copy retains only in-frame clones and omits some. Of 37,000 or so clones in the sample, around 92% are singletons; the top ten hold roughly 12%. The sample consisted of PBMCs. Source of these receptors: a donor between 10 and 35 years old with latent tuberculosis or without tuberculosis infection. Some clones in this sample may be carry-over from other donors' samples.

The V and J genes are TRBV29-1 and TRBJ1-2; D gene unclear. Trimming took 5 bases from V and 4 from J, leaving 11 bases between them. The CDR3 is 12 amino acids. The germline V gene encodes CDR1 SQVTM and CDR2 ANQGSEA. The CDR3 loop reads CSVSHTSYGYTF. The CDR3 DNA sequence: TGCAGCGTTTCCCACACATCCTATGGCTACACCTTC. Full variable domain (missing parts from reference TRBV29-1 and TRBJ1-2): SAVISQKPSRDICQRGTSLTIQCQVDSQVTMMFWYRQQPGQSLTLIATANQGSEATYESGFVIDKFPISRPNLTFSTLTVSNMSPEDSSIYLCSVSHTSYGYTFGSGTRLTVV.

The CDR3 DNA reads as TGTGCCAGCAGTGGTCAGGGGGCGAGCAATCAGCCCCAGCATTTT. Translated: CASSGQGASNQPQHF. The chain joins TRBV2 to TRBJ1-5; 8 nucleotides match TRBD1. Germline V gene data show CDR1 as SNHLY and CDR2 as FYNNEI. Germline trimming cut 4 bases from V and 1 base from J; bases unmatched to any gene: 3. The CDR3 has 15 residues.

This clone came up once. J is TRBJ1-4 and V is TRBV30, with a tentative D call TRBD1 (6 bases). The CDR3 totals 15 residues. V was shortened by 1 base and J by 4 bases, with 13 bases between the two germline ends. CDR1 and CDR2 from the germline V gene are GTSNPN and SVGIG (reference sequence). Here the CDR3 reads CAWSEPRTVNEKLFF. CDR3 in DNA: TGTGCCTGGAGTGAGCCGAGGACAGTTAATGAAAAACTGTTTTTT.

The chain combines TRBV27 with TRBJ1-2, with D possibly TRBD1 on 6 matching bases. This CDR3 has 14 residues. The germline V gene has CDR1 MNHEY and CDR2 SMNVEV (reference sequence). V lost 5 bases, J lost 7 bases, and 17 bases lay in between. CDR3 coding DNA: TGTGCCAGCAGTCCGGTCTCCCGGACAGCTGGCTACACCTTC. Its protein is CASSPVSRTAGYTF.

This chain links TRBV5-4 with TRBJ1-1; no reliable D call. The V gene's germline CDR1 is SGHNT and CDR2 YYREEE (reference sequence). V was clipped by 1 base and J by 1 base, with 5 bases between them. CDR3 length: 13 amino acids. CDR3 amino acids: CASSLFSNTEAFF. In nucleotides, the CDR3 is TGTGCCAGCAGCTTGTTCTCGAACACTGAAGCTTTCTTT.

This chain links TRBV28 with TRBJ2-3; 9 nucleotides align to TRBD1. The V gene end was trimmed by 5 bases and the J gene end by 3 bases; junction bases not matched to a gene: 9. The CDR3 is made up of 16 amino acids. The germline gives CDR1 MDHEN, CDR2 SYDVKM. The CDR3 loop reads CASSLLGTGLTDTQYF. The CDR3 coding sequence is TGTGCCAGCAGTCTCCTCGGGACAGGGCTAACAGATACGCAGTATTTT.

The rearrangement uses TRBV6-5 and TRBJ1-2; D unresolved. Trimming left V 4 bases short and J 4 bases short, with 16 bases between. This CDR3 has 15 amino acids. Per the germline V gene, CDR1 is MNHEY and CDR2 is SVGAGI. DNA for the CDR3: TGTGCCAGCAGTTCCCGGACCAGAGCGGGCTATGGCTACACCTTC. Amino acids: CASSSRTRAGYGYTF.

The genes are TRBV27 and TRBJ2-7, with D possibly matching TRBD2 (6 bases). Germline V gene sequence: CDR1 MNHEY, CDR2 SMNVEV (reference sequence). CDR3 length: 13 residues. The V end lost 6 bases, the J end lost 4 bases, and 13 bases lay between the germline ends. As DNA, the CDR3 is TGTGCCAGCAGCGGACCGGGACTTTACGAGCAGTACGTC. It is translated as CASSGPGLYEQYV.

V is TRBV7-2 and J is TRBJ2-3, with 8 bases fitting TRBD2. The CDR3 consists of 16 residues. Germline V lookup: CDR1 SGHTA, CDR2 FQGNSA. With 5 bases clipped from V and 3 bases from J, the junction kept 10 bases outside the gene matches. As DNA, the CDR3 is TGTGCCAGCAGCCGTTATAGCGGGGCCCGGACAGATACGCAGTATTTT. It yields the protein CASSRYSGARTDTQYF. The full variable domain, rest sourced from reference TRBV7-2 and TRBJ2-3, is GAGVSQSPSNKVTEKGKDVELRCDPISGHTALYWYRQSLGQGLEFLIYFQGNSAPDKSGLPSDRFSAERTGGSVSTLTIQRTQQEDSAVYLCASSRYSGARTDTQYFGPGTRLTVL.

The CDR3 DNA is TGCGCCAGCAGCTTGGAGGGGGTGCCCTCTGGAAACACCATATATTTT. Its protein product is CASSLEGVPSGNTIYF. The chain is built from TRBV5-1 and TRBJ1-3; D might be TRBD1 (6 bases). This CDR3 spans 16 amino acids. The germline CDR1 and CDR2 sequences are SGHRS and YFSETQ. V gave up 0 bases and J gave up 0 bases, with 10 bases separating them.

V and J are TRBV6-1 and TRBJ1-2; tentatively, D is TRBD1 (6 bases). The germline V and J ends were trimmed by 5 bases and 4 bases, with 11 bases remaining between them. Germline lookup yields CDR1 MNHNS and CDR2 SASEGT. This CDR3 has 13 amino acids. The CDR3 reads CASSRQEFYGYTF. CDR3 in DNA: TGTGCCAGCAGTAGACAGGAATTCTATGGCTACACCTTC.

The chain has TRBV2 and TRBJ1-4; no definite D call. The CDR3 runs 14 residues. Trimming stripped 6 bases from V and 0 bases from J, with 8 bases between. Germline CDR1 reads SNHLY; CDR2 reads FYNNEI. CDR3 sequence reads: CASREGATNEKLFF. CDR3 nucleotide sequence: TGTGCCAGCAGAGAGGGAGCAACTAATGAAAAACTGTTTTTT.